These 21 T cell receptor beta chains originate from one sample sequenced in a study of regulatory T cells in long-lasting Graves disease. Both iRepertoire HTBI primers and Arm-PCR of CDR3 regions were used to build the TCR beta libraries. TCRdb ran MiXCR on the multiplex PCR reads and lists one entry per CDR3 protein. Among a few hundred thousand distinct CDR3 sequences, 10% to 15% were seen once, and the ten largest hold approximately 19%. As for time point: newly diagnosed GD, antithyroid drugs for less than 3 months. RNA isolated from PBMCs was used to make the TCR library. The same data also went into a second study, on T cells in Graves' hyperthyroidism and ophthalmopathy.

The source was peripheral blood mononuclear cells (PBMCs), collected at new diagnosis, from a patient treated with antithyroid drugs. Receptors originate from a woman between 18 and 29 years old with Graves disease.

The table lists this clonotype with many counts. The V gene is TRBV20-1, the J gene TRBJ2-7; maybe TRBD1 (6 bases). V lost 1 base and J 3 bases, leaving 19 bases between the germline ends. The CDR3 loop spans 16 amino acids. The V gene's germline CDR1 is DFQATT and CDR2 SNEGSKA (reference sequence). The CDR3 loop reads CSARALNTGSIYEQYF. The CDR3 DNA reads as TGCAGTGCTAGAGCCCTAAACACAGGGTCCATCTACGAGCAGTACTTC.

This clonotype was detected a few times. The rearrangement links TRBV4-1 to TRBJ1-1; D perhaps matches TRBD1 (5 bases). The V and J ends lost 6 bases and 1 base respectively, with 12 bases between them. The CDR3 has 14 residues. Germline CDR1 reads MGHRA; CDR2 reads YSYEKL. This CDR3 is CASRGPLRNTEAFF. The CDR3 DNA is TGCGCCAGCAGGGGGCCTTTGAGGAACACTGAAGCTTTCTTT.

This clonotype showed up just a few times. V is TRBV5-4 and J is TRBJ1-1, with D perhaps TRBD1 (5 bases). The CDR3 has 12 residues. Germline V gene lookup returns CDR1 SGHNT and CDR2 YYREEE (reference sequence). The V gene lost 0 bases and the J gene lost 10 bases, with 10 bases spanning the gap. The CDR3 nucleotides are TGTGCCAGCAGCTTGGACGGGGCTAGAGCTTTCTTT. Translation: CASSLDGARAFF.

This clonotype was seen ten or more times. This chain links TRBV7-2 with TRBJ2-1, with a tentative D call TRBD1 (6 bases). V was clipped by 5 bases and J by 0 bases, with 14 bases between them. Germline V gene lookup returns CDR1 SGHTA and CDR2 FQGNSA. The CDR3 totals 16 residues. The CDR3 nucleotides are TGTGCCAGCAGCCGAGGGGGTAAGGCCTCCTACAATGAGCAGTTCTTC. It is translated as CASSRGGKASYNEQFF.

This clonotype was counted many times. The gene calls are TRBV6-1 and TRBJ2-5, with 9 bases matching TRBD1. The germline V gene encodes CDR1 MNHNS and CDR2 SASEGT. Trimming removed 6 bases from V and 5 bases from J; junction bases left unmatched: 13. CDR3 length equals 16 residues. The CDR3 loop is CASSLRGDREVETQYF. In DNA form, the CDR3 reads TGTGCCAGCAGCCTCAGAGGGGACAGGGAGGTTGAGACCCAGTACTTC.

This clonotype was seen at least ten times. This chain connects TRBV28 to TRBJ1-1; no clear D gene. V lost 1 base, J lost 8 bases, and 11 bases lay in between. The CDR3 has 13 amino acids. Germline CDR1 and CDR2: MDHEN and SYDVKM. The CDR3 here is CASSLFIRREAFF. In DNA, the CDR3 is TGTGCCAGCAGTTTATTTATCAGGCGGGAAGCTTTCTTT.

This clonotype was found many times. Here the CDR3 DNA reads TGTGCCAGCAGCTTAGGAGTCGCCGGGGAGCTGTTTTTT. Its translation: CASSLGVAGELFF. This chain connects TRBV7-8 to TRBJ2-2; D unclear. Trimming cost V 1 base and J 6 bases, with 6 bases left between them. Germline CDR1 reads SGHVS; CDR2 reads FQNEAQ. This CDR3 contains 13 residues.

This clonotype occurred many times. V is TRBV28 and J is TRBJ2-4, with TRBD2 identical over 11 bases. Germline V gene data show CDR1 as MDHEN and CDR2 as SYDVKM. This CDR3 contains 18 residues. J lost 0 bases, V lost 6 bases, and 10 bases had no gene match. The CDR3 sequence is CASSTGTSGQLAKNIQYF. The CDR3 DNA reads TGTGCCAGCAGCACCGGGACTAGCGGACAACTAGCCAAAAACATTCAGTACTTC.

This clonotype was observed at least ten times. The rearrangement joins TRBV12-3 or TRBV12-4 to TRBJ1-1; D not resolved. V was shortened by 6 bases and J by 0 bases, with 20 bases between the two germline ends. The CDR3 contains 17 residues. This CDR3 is CASSSLRRSFMNTEAFF. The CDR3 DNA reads TGTGCCAGCAGCTCCCTGAGGAGGAGCTTCATGAACACTGAAGCTTTCTTT.

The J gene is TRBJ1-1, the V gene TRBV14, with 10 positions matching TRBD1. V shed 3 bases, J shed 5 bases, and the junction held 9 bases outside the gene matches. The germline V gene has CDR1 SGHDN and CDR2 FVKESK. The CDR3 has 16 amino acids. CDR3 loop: CASSQGPTGGRTEAFF. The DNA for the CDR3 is TGTGCCAGCAGCCAGGGGCCGACAGGGGGCCGGACTGAAGCTTTCTTT.

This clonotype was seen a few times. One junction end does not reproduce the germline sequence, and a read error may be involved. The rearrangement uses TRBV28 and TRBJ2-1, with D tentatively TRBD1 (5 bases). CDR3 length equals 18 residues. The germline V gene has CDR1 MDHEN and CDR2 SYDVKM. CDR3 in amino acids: CASSFSAGAFDRNNGQFF. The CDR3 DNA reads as TGTGCCAGCAGTTTTTCCGCTGGGGCTTTCGACAGAAACAATGGGCAGTTCTTC.

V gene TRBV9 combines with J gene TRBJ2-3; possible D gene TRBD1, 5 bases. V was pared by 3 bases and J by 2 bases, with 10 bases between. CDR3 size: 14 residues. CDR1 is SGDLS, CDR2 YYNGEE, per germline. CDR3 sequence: CASSARQITDTQYF. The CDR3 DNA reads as TGTGCCAGCAGCGCGAGACAGATCACAGATACGCAGTATTTT. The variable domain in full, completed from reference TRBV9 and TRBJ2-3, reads DSGVTQTPKHLITATGQRVTLRCSPRSGDLSVYWYQQSLDQGLQFLIQYYNGEERAKGNILERFSAQQFPDLHSELNLSSLELGDSALYFCASSARQITDTQYFGPGTRLTVL.

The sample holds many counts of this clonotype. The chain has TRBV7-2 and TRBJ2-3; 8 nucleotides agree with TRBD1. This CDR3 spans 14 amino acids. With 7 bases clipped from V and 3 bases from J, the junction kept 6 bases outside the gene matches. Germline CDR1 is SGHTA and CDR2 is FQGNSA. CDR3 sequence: CASNHRGVTDTQYF. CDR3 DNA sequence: TGTGCCAGCAACCACAGGGGGGTAACAGATACGCAGTATTTT.

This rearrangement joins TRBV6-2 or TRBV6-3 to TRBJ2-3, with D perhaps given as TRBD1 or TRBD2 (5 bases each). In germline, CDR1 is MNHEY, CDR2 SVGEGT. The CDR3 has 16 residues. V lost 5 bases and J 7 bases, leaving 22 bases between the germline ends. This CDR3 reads CASSGPGTGFTNTQYF. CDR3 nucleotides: TGTGCCAGCAGTGGACCTGGGACCGGATTCACGAATACGCAGTATTTT.

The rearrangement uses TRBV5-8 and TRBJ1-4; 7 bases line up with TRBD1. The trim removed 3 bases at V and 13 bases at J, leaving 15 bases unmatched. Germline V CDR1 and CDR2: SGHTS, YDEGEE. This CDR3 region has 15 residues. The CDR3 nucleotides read TGTGCCAGCAGCTCCGTGTGGGACAGCGAAAGGAGACTGTTTTTT. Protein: CASSSVWDSERRLFF.

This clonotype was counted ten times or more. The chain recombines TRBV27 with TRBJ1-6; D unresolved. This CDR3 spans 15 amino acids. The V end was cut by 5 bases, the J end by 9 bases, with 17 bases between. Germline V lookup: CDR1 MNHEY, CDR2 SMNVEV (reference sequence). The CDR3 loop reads CASSRKWGSGSPLHF. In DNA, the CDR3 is TGTGCCAGCAGTCGAAAGTGGGGTTCAGGTTCACCCCTCCACTTT.

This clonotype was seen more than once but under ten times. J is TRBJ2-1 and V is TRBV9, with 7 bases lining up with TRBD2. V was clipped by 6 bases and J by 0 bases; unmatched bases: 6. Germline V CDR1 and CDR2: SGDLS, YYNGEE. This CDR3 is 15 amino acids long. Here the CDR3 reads CASNVGGSSYNEQFF. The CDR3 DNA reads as TGTGCCAGCAACGTGGGCGGGAGCTCCTACAATGAGCAGTTCTTC.

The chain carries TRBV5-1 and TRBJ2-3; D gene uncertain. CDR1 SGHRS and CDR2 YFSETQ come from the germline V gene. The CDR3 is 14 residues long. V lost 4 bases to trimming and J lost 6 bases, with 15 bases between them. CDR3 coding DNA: TGCGCCAGCAGCCGATTTGGAGTGGTTGATACGCAGTATTTT. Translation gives CASSRFGVVDTQYF.

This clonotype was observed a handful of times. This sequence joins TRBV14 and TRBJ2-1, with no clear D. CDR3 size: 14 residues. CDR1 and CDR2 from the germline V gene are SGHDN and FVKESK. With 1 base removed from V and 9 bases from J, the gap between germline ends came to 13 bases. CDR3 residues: CASSQGASSIEQFF. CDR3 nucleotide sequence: TGTGCCAGCAGCCAAGGGGCCTCAAGCATTGAGCAGTTCTTC.

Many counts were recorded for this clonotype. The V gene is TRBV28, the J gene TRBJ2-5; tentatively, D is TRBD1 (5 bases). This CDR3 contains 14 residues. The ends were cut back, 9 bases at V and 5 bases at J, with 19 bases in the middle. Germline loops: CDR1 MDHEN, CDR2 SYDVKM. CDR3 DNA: TGTGCCAGTAAGCCTTTTGGCCAGGGCGAGACCCAGTACTTC. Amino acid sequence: CASKPFGQGETQYF.

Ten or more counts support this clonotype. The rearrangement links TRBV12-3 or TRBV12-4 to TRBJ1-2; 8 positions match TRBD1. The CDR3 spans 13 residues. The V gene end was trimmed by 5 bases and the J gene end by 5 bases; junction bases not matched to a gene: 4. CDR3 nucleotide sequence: TGTGCCAGCAGTACCGGGACAGGTTATGGCTACACCTTC. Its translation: CASSTGTGYGYTF.